Listed below are T cell receptor beta chains from one sample, sequenced in a study of T cells after yellow fever vaccination. TCRdb re-derived calls from the 5' RACE reads in MiXCR, one entry per CDR3 protein. The data contain about 210,000 distinct CDR3 sequences, roughly 3.3% of them seen just once; the ten biggest clones take up 3.2%. The starting material was CD4+ T cells sorted from PBMCs, obtained 10 days after the yellow fever booster vaccination. These receptor sequences come from a man between 18 and 29 years old who received the YFV17D yellow fever vaccine. Both conserved end residues are part of each CDR3. D genes are given only for firm matches. Size is omitted from some rows. Given values are once, few, many or a class for expanded clones.

V gene	J gene	clone size	D gene	CDR3 DNA	CDR3 protein
TRBV3-1	TRBJ1-4	NA	NA	TGTGCCAGCAGCCCCGGACACCATGCAACTAATGAAAAACTGTTTTTT	CASSPGHHATNEKLFF
TRBV20-1	TRBJ2-2	many	NA	TGCAGTGCTAGGGTCCCAGGGCGGTCCGGGGAGCTGTTTTTT	CSARVPGRSGELFF
TRBV4-3	TRBJ1-6	many	NA	TGCGCCAGCAGCCAATGGGGGCGAGGGTCACCCCTCCACTTT	CASSQWGRGSPLHF
TRBV6-2/TRBV6-3	TRBJ2-7	NA	NA	TGTGCCAGCAACAATAGACAGGACTACGAGCAGTACTTC	CASNNRQDYEQYF
TRBV6-6	TRBJ2-7	few	NA	TGTGCCAGCAGTTATACCGTAAGGGGAGGCGAGCAGTACTTC	CASSYTVRGGEQYF
TRBV6-2/TRBV6-3	TRBJ2-2	many	TRBD1	TGTGCCAGCAGGATTCCGGGACAGGGTAACACCGGGGAGCTGTTTTTT	CASRIPGQGNTGELFF
TRBV6-6	TRBJ1-4	few	NA	TGTGCCAGCAGCACAGGGCTTAGTGAAAAACTGTTTTTT	CASSTGLSEKLFF
TRBV7-2	TRBJ2-1	many	NA	TGTGCCAGCGCCCGACAGGGACGGGGGAATGAGCAGTTCTTC	CASARQGRGNEQFF
TRBV4-1	TRBJ1-4	NA	TRBD1	TGCGCCAGCAGCCAACCACAGGGGCCGAATGAAAAACTGTTTTTT	CASSQPQGPNEKLFF
TRBV7-2	TRBJ1-5	few	NA	TGTGCCAGCAGCTTATGGTTGGCCAATCAGCCCCAGCATTTT	CASSLWLANQPQHF
TRBV5-4	TRBJ1-2	many	NA	TGTGCCAGCATCGCCGGGGGGAATGGCAACTATGGCTACACCTTC	CASIAGGNGNYGYTF
TRBV7-9	TRBJ1-1	NA	NA	TGTGCCAGCAGCCCGGCGGGGGGAGCGAACACTGAAGCTTTCTTT	CASSPAGGANTEAFF
TRBV10-3	TRBJ1-4	many	TRBD1	TGTGCCATCAGTGAAACTGGACAGGATTCGGAAAAACTGTTTTTT	CAISETGQDSEKLFF
TRBV5-1	TRBJ2-5	NA	TRBD2	TGCGCCAGCAGCTTGGGGCCTAGCGGGGAAGGAGAGACCCAGTACTTC	CASSLGPSGEGETQYF
TRBV29-1	TRBJ1-1	many	TRBD1	TGCAGCGTCCAAAGACAGGGCCGCACTGAAGCTTTCTTT	CSVQRQGRTEAFF
TRBV2	TRBJ1-5	few	NA	TGTGCCAGCAGCCCAACAGGGTTGGGTCAGCCCCAGCATTTT	CASSPTGLGQPQHF
TRBV6-1	TRBJ2-7	many	NA	TGTGCCAGCAGTGTCCAGGGTGACGAGCAGTACTTC	CASSVQGDEQYF
TRBV7-2	TRBJ1-2	NA	NA	TGTGCCAGCAGCCATCCCAACTATGGCTACACCTTC	CASSHPNYGYTF
TRBV12-3/TRBV12-4	TRBJ2-3	many	NA	TGTGCCAGCAGTTTCCCGGCGGGACACGGTAGATACGGGCAGTATTTT	CASSFPAGHGRYGQYF
TRBV20-1	TRBJ2-2	NA	TRBD1	TGCAGTGCTAGCCGACAGGGCCCCACCGGGGAGCTGTTTTTT	CSASRQGPTGELFF
TRBV7-2	TRBJ2-3	NA	TRBD2	TGTGCCAGCTACGGACTAGCGGGGGGGCCAGATACGCAGTATTTT	CASYGLAGGPDTQYF
TRBV7-2	TRBJ2-5	few	TRBD1	TGTGCCAGCAGCCGGGGACAGGGAGAGAGCCAGTACTTC	CASSRGQGESQYF
TRBV9	TRBJ2-2	NA	NA	TGTGCCAGCAGCCGTACAGGGTCCGGGGAGCTGTTTTTT	CASSRTGSGELFF
TRBV20-1	TRBJ1-6	many	TRBD1	TGCAGTGCTAGTTTGGACAGGGCAAATTCACCCCTCCACTTT	CSASLDRANSPLHF
TRBV2	TRBJ2-3	few	TRBD1	TGTGCCAGCAGGGACAGGGATACGCAGTATTTT	CASRDRDTQYF
TRBV18	TRBJ1-1	many	NA	TGTGCCAGCTCACCCATCGTCCCTGAAGCTTTCTTT	CASSPIVPEAFF
TRBV5-5	TRBJ2-6	few	NA	TGTGCCAGCAGCTTGATTGTAGGGGGACGTGGGGCCAACGTCCTGACTTTC	CASSLIVGGRGANVLTF
TRBV7-9	TRBJ2-7	many	TRBD1	TGTGCCAGCAGCCCACAGGGGAACGAGCAGTACTTC	CASSPQGNEQYF
TRBV2	TRBJ2-7	NA	TRBD2	TGTGCCAGCAGTGGGCCGGGCTTTCGGGGGGTCGAGCAGTACTTC	CASSGPGFRGVEQYF
TRBV28	TRBJ2-5	many	TRBD1	TGTGCCAGCAGTTTGGGACAGGGGCTGCAAGAGACCCAGTACTTC	CASSLGQGLQETQYF
TRBV6-6	TRBJ1-5	NA	NA	TGTGCCAGCGGCAGGGCTGAGAATCAGCCCCAGCATTTT	CASGRAENQPQHF
TRBV7-2	TRBJ2-3	many	NA	TGTGCCAGCAGCTTAAGGTTGGGGACAGATACGCAGTATTTT	CASSLRLGTDTQYF
TRBV20-1	TRBJ2-5	few	NA	TGCAGTGCTAGCGGGGGGCCCCACGGGAAGACCCAGTACTTC	CSASGGPHGKTQYF
TRBV15	TRBJ1-1	NA	NA	TGTGCCACCAGCAGAGATTGGGGGAACACTGAAGCTTTCTTT	CATSRDWGNTEAFF
TRBV5-1	TRBJ2-7	NA	TRBD1	TGCGCCAGCAGCTTGGGGACAGGGTGGTCCTACGAGCAGTACTTC	CASSLGTGWSYEQYF
TRBV18	TRBJ2-2	many	NA	TGTGCCAGCTCACCACCGGGGAACACCGGGGAGCTGTTTTTT	CASSPPGNTGELFF
TRBV4-1	TRBJ1-1	many	NA	TGCGCCAGCAGCCGCCTCCCCCAGACAGTAAACACTGAAGCTTTCTTT	CASSRLPQTVNTEAFF
TRBV5-1	TRBJ2-7	NA	TRBD2	TGCGCCAGCAGCTTCGCGACTAGCGGGGCTTCCTACGAGCAGTACTTC	CASSFATSGASYEQYF
TRBV11-2	TRBJ2-2	few	NA	TGTGCCAGCAGCTTAGTGGCAGGGGTCACCGGGGAGCTGTTTTTT	CASSLVAGVTGELFF
TRBV20-1	TRBJ2-7	many	NA	TGCAGTGCTAGTGATTACAGATTGTTAGAGCAGTACTTC	CSASDYRLLEQYF
TRBV3-1	TRBJ2-3	many	NA	TGTGCCAGCAGTTACCAGGGGGATACGCAGTATTTT	CASSYQGDTQYF
TRBV20-1	TRBJ1-5	many	NA	TGCAGTGCTCAGACAGGAGATAGCAATCAGCCCCAGCATTTT	CSAQTGDSNQPQHF
TRBV19	TRBJ1-5	few	NA	TGTGCCAGTAGTACCAGGGTACACCAGCCCCAGCATTTT	CASSTRVHQPQHF
TRBV25-1	TRBJ2-7	few	NA	TGTGCCAGCAGGGGCGGGGCGGGCCAAGTCTCCTACGAGCAGTACTTC	CASRGGAGQVSYEQYF
TRBV5-1	TRBJ1-1	many	TRBD1	TGCGCCAGCAGCTTTTCCCGGACAGGAACCCTTATGAACACTGAAGCTTTCTTT	CASSFSRTGTLMNTEAFF
TRBV20-1	TRBJ1-2	few	NA	TGCAGTGCTCCCCCCGAACAGCCAGGGAAGGGCTACACCTTC	CSAPPEQPGKGYTF
TRBV18	TRBJ1-5	many	NA	TGTGCCAGCTCAAAGGCCAGTAACCAGCCCCAGCATTTT	CASSKASNQPQHF